The table lists the clone carrying this TCR beta chain with many counts. Its specificity is unknown. There were only healthy Caucasians among the donors. Each CDR3 protein is one row after TCRdb ran MiXCR on the 5' RACE reads. The sample includes around 960,000 distinct CDR3 sequences, approximately 13% of them seen just once. This specimen comes from a study of identical twins. Broader study findings: Compared with unrelated sharing, twin-shared out-of-frame alpha sequences had more low-probability sequences.

The same sample was also studied in work on yellow fever vaccine responses in identical twins.

Sequencing used PBMCs. The clonotype originates from a woman younger than 35 in good health.

The CDR3 DNA reads TGTGCCAGCAGTCCGGGACAGGGTGACACTGAAGCTTTCTTT. This translates into CASSPGQGDTEAFF. This chain uses TRBV7-9 with TRBJ1-1; TRBD1 aligns across 9 bases. The CDR3 covers 14 residues. The ends lost 6 bases at V and 3 bases at J; junction bases unmatched: 5. Germline V CDR1 and CDR2: SEHNR, FQNEAQ (reference sequence).